Below are 21 T cell receptor beta chains sequenced from a single sample in a study of T cells in Graves' hyperthyroidism and ophthalmopathy. Amplification yielded TCR beta CDR3 regions, with RNA transcripts as the source. RT-PCR in the first round (using the HTBI primer set) targeted the TCR CDR3. TCRdb ran MiXCR on the multiplex PCR reads and lists one entry per CDR3 protein. The table records about 570,000 distinct CDR3 sequences, 14% of them present only once. Specimen: blood. Receptor source: a woman between 40 and 50 years old with Graves' hyperthyroidism.

In this sample, this clonotype turned up many times. This chain uses TRBV6-1 with TRBJ2-7; D uncertain. CDR1 and CDR2 from the germline V gene are MNHNS and SASEGT. V lost 5 bases and J lost 3, with 17 bases in between. CDR3 length: 15 amino acids. CDR3 nucleotides: TGTGCCAGCAGTCGTTCCTCATTCGGCGACTACGAGCAGTACTTC. Its translation is CASSRSSFGDYEQYF.

This clonotype occurred many times. The rearrangement uses TRBV11-3 and TRBJ2-7, with TRBD1 matching 8 bases. There are 14 residues in the CDR3. The junction had 3 bases not matched to a gene; V was cut back by 4 bases and J by 1 base. Germline V gene sequence: CDR1 SGHNT, CDR2 YENEEA. CDR3 protein: CASSWTGPSYEQYF. The DNA of the CDR3 is TGTGCCAGCAGCTGGACAGGGCCATCCTACGAGCAGTACTTC.

On this clonotype itself: At one end, the junction sequence differs from germline, possibly due to a read error. This chain connects TRBV7-7 to TRBJ2-3; D gene ambiguous. Germline V gene sequence: CDR1 SSHAT, CDR2 FNYEAQ (reference sequence). CDR3 size: 14 residues. The CDR3 bases are TGTGCTAGCAGCTTAGCTGCCGGAATAGATACGCAGTATTTT. It is translated as CASSLAAGIDTQYF.

This clonotype was seen a few times. The chain combines TRBV27 with TRBJ2-3; TRBD1 is a possible D gene (6 bases). The length of the CDR3 is 17 residues. The V and J ends lost 1 base and 5 bases respectively, with 19 bases between them. The V gene's germline CDR1 is MNHEY and CDR2 SMNVEV (reference sequence). CDR3 nucleotides: TGTGCCAGCAGTTTATGGGGCAGGGGCCCCTCAAAAGATACGCAGTATTTT. Residues: CASSLWGRGPSKDTQYF.

The chain is built from TRBV28 and TRBJ2-7; D may be TRBD1 (6 bases). Germline values: CDR1 MDHEN, CDR2 SYDVKM. The V and J ends lost 9 bases and 1 base respectively, with 16 bases between them. This CDR3 is 14 amino acids long. The CDR3 loop reads CASGLSGTSYEQYF. In nucleotides, the CDR3 is TGTGCCAGTGGTCTCTCGGGGACATCCTACGAGCAGTACTTC.

The chain carries TRBV28 and TRBJ2-3; the D call may be TRBD1 or TRBD2 (5 bases each). Germline CDR1 is MDHEN and CDR2 is SYDVKM. This CDR3 contains 16 residues. V lost 4 bases and J 5 bases, leaving 19 bases between the germline ends. DNA for the CDR3: TGTGCCAGCAGTTACCAGGGACGGATCCGAGGAGATACGCAGTATTTT. Protein: CASSYQGRIRGDTQYF.

This clonotype occurred many times. The rearrangement joins TRBV28 to TRBJ2-5; possible D gene TRBD1, 6 bases. CDR1 and CDR2 from the germline V gene are MDHEN and SYDVKM. V lost 1 base and J 2 bases, leaving 8 bases between the germline ends. The CDR3 is 14 amino acids. CDR3 residues: CASSLSRGQETQYF. In nucleotides, the CDR3 is TGTGCCAGCAGTTTATCCAGGGGACAAGAGACCCAGTACTTC.

This clonotype was counted between two and nine times. Mismatch with germline at one junction end may stem from a read error. The CDR3 DNA reads TGTGCCAACTCACCACCGGGACAAGGTCCGATCAATGAGCAGTTCTTC. It translates to CANSPPGQGPINEQFF. The rearrangement uses TRBV18 and TRBJ2-1; tentative D call: TRBD1 (6 bases). The CDR3 contains 16 residues. Germline-derived CDR1 and CDR2 are KGHSH and LQKENI.

This clonotype was observed many times. The gene calls are TRBV11-2 and TRBJ1-1, with a tentative D call TRBD1 (6 bases). This CDR3 contains 14 residues. Germline V gene data show CDR1 as SGHAT and CDR2 as FQNNGV. Deletions cut 2 bases from V and 8 bases from J, with 15 bases between. In DNA form, the CDR3 reads TGTGCCAGCAGCTTAACAACAGGGAGCGGGGAAGCTTTCTTT. It codes for CASSLTTGSGEAFF.

Many counts were recorded for this clonotype. The chain couples TRBV5-6 to TRBJ1-2; 7 positions match TRBD1. The length of the CDR3 is 19 residues. Germline-derived CDR1 and CDR2 are SGHDT and YYEEEE. The junction had 19 bases not matched to a gene; V was cut back by 0 bases and J by 5 bases. CDR3 DNA sequence: TGTGCCAGCAGCTTGGCGGGGATTACGACAGGGAAAGGAGGATATGGCTACACCTTC. Translated, it gives CASSLAGITTGKGGYGYTF.

This clonotype was counted only a few times. This sequence joins TRBV28 and TRBJ1-1; D is undetermined. The V end was cut by 6 bases, the J end by 1 base, with 9 bases between. CDR3 size: 13 residues. Per the germline V gene, CDR1 is MDHEN and CDR2 is SYDVKM. The CDR3 nucleotides are TGTGCCAGCAGACAGTTCTCGAACACTGAAGCTTTCTTT. It specifies CASRQFSNTEAFF.

CDR3 nucleotide sequence: TGTGCCAGCAGCTTGGCCGACAACCCCTACGAGCAGTACTTC. Protein sequence: CASSLADNPYEQYF. The gene calls are TRBV5-6 and TRBJ2-7; D is ambiguous. Germline V gene lookup returns CDR1 SGHDT and CDR2 YYEEEE. CDR3 length equals 14 residues. V lost 0 bases and J lost 2, with 9 bases in between.

The J gene is TRBJ2-6, the V gene TRBV25-1; 7 bases align to TRBD2. V was pared by 8 bases and J by 0 bases, with 7 bases of the junction left unmatched. This CDR3 region has 16 residues. The germline CDR1 and CDR2 sequences are MGHDK and SYGVNS. The CDR3 DNA sequence: TGTGCCAGCTCGCGGGGAGGGAGCTCTGGGGCCAACGTCCTGACTTTC. As protein: CASSRGGSSGANVLTF.

This chain joins TRBV19 and TRBJ2-7; TRBD2 matches at 11 bases. V lost 2 bases, J lost 3 bases, and 0 bases stayed unmatched. The CDR3 has 14 residues. The germline CDR1 and CDR2 sequences are LNHDA and SQIVND (reference sequence). The CDR3 loop reads CASSITSGSYEQYF. CDR3 in DNA: TGTGCCAGTAGTATAACTAGCGGGAGCTACGAGCAGTACTTC.

Ten or more counts support this clonotype. V usage is TRBV3-1 and J usage is TRBJ2-3; D unclear. The CDR3 has 12 amino acids. Germline V gives CDR1 LGHDT, CDR2 YNNKEL (reference sequence). V gave up 0 bases and J gave up 9 bases, with 7 bases separating them. CDR3 amino acids: CASSQEGRTQYF. Written as DNA, the CDR3 is TGTGCCAGCAGCCAAGAAGGTAGGACGCAGTATTTT.

Many counts were recorded for this clonotype. Mismatch with germline at one junction end may stem from a read error. The chain carries TRBV5-1 and TRBJ2-7; D not certain. The CDR3 contains 14 residues. Germline lookup yields CDR1 SGHRS and CDR2 YFSETQ. The CDR3 bases are TGCGCCAGCAACTTGGTGCCAGGAGCCTACGAGCAGTACTTC. Translating gives CASNLVPGAYEQYF.

At least ten counts were recorded for this clonotype. The chain uses TRBV27 and TRBJ2-5; 8 bases are a match to TRBD2. The CDR3 runs 16 residues. Germline V CDR1 and CDR2: MNHEY, SMNVEV (reference sequence). Trimming removed 4 bases from V and 2 bases from J; junction bases left unmatched: 9. The CDR3 spells CASSSGLAGIQETQYF. CDR3 nucleotide sequence: TGTGCCAGCAGTTCGGGGCTAGCGGGCATACAAGAGACCCAGTACTTC.

The chain couples TRBV15 to TRBJ1-4; D ambiguous. The CDR3 has 15 residues. CDR1 is LNHNV and CDR2 is YYDKDF in the germline V gene (reference sequence). Trimming cost V 0 bases and J 6 bases, with 11 bases left between them. The CDR3 is CATSREKAAYEKLFF. CDR3 DNA sequence: TGTGCCACCAGCAGAGAGAAGGCTGCTTATGAAAAACTGTTTTTT.

This chain links TRBV7-9 with TRBJ2-1; 14 bases agree with TRBD2. The CDR3 runs 18 residues. The junction had 9 bases not matched to a gene; V was cut back by 1 base and J by 7 bases. The germline V gene encodes CDR1 SEHNR and CDR2 FQNEAQ (reference sequence). The CDR3, as DNA: TGTGCCAGCAGCTTAGGAAGGGGACTAGCGGGAGATGGTAATGAGCAGTTCTTC. Translation gives CASSLGRGLAGDGNEQFF.

This clonotype was found many times. The chain combines TRBV11-2 with TRBJ2-1, with D perhaps TRBD2 (5 bases). Germline assignment: CDR1 SGHAT and CDR2 FQNNGV. Trimming cost V 1 base and J 2 bases, with 15 bases left between them. This CDR3 contains 17 residues. CDR3 in amino acids: CASSLGDGLYPYNEQFF. In nucleotides, the CDR3 is TGTGCCAGCAGCTTAGGAGACGGACTTTACCCCTACAATGAGCAGTTCTTC.

The chain uses TRBV5-6 and TRBJ1-4; no reliable D call. Germline CDR1 and CDR2: SGHDT and YYEEEE. The CDR3 loop spans 14 amino acids. V was shortened by 4 bases and J by 6 bases, with 13 bases between the two germline ends. CDR3 amino acids: CASSPAGVYEKLFF. CDR3 DNA sequence: TGTGCCAGCAGCCCTGCGGGTGTCTATGAAAAACTGTTTTTT. Together with reference TRBV5-6 and TRBJ1-4, the CDR3 gives the full variable domain: DAGVTQSPTHLIKTRGQQVTLRCSPKSGHDTVSWYQQALGQGPQFIFQYYEEEERQRGNFPDRFSGHQFPNYSSELNVNALLLGDSALYLCASSPAGVYEKLFFGSGTQLSVL.